The clone carrying this T cell receptor beta chain has at least ten counts. Its antigen remains unknown. The record originates from a study of Graves' ophthalmopathy and Graves' hyperthyroidism. Beta-chain TCR CDR3 regions were amplified from RNA transcripts. The first-round RT-PCR employed HTBI primers together with the Qiagen OneStep RT-PCR kit. A multiplex PCR was then performed as the second round. One entry per CDR3 protein, called by TCRdb with MiXCR from the multiplex PCR reads. Here the sample spans roughly 410,000 distinct CDR3 sequences, roughly 14% being singletons. Notes on the study in general: Cross-validated, the 13-signature model showed 87.88%/81.08% sensitivity/specificity, and 80%/75% in the test set.

Trimming left V 7 bases short and J 4 bases short, with 16 bases between. Germline CDR1 is MDHEN and CDR2 is SYDVKM. The CDR3 is made up of 14 amino acids. What was sequenced was peripheral blood. The rearrangement links TRBV28 to TRBJ1-1; weak D call: TRBD1 (6 bases). The sequence was obtained from a woman between 18 and 29 years old with stable Graves' hyperthyroidism. The CDR3: CASTLQGGFTEAFF. CDR3 coding DNA: TGTGCCAGCACCCTACAGGGAGGGTTCACTGAAGCTTTCTTT.